Described below is a single TCR beta chain sequence and its context. This entry is derived from a study of PD-1 blockade in classical Hodgkin lymphoma. The CDR3 is 14 residues long. The time point here: cycle 4 day 1 (C4D1), after 6 weeks of nivolumab. Each patient relapsed following autologous stem cell transplantation, and prior brentuximab vedotin exposure differed. Generated by immunoSEQ multiplex PCR, the TCRdb table keeps only in-frame clones and is missing some. The sample has about 96,000 clones, about 93% seen once. The TCR comes from a human donor with classical Hodgkin lymphoma. This sample comprised peripheral blood mononuclear cells (PBMCs), obtained before the fourth cycle of nivolumab. J is TRBJ1-1 and V is TRBV1; TRBD1 reflects the table's D call only, with no check against the DNA. TRBV1 is assigned pseudogene status. The CDR3 nucleotides read TGCACCAGCAGACAGGGAAATGATCGTCGAGAAGCTTTCTTT. Its protein is CTSRQGNDRREAFF.